This T cell receptor (beta chain) was sequenced during a study of beta chain features in type 1 diabetes. V lost 2 bases to trimming and J lost 2 bases, with 14 bases between them. The CDR3 extends over 15 amino acids. Per the germline V gene, CDR1 is SGHDT and CDR2 is YYEEEE. Points from the study as a whole: In every one of the four CD4+ subsets, TCRB CDR3s were moderately but significantly shorter in Type 1 diabetes patients.

In its sample, this clone was seen a few times. Antigen unknown. CD45RO/CCR7/CD25/CD127/CD95/CD27 separated CD4+ naive, central memory, regulatory and stem cell-like memory cells by sorting. Investigators reverse transcribed all isolated RNA, so they sequenced expressed TCRB transcripts. Assay used: immunoSEQ multiplex PCR; TCRdb lists only in-frame clones, some missing. The data show roughly 240,000 clones, with roughly a quarter seen just once and roughly 0.011% held by the top ten. Sample: naive CD4+ T cells from blood. This sequence originates from a woman aged 25 to 45 with type 1 diabetes. This chain connects TRBV5-6 to TRBJ2-7; tentatively, D is TRBD1 (5 bases). This CDR3 is CASSLGVDGTYEQYF. The CDR3 DNA follows: TGTGCCAGCAGCTTAGGGGTGGACGGTACCTACGAGCAGTACTTC. The full variable domain, its missing parts supplied by reference TRBV5-6 and TRBJ2-7, is DAGVTQSPTHLIKTRGQQVTLRCSPKSGHDTVSWYQQALGQGPQFIFQYYEEEERQRGNFPDRFSGHQFPNYSSELNVNALLLGDSALYLCASSLGVDGTYEQYFGPGTRLTVT.